The 10 T cell receptor beta chains in this list originate from one sample, sequenced in a study of cytomegalovirus exposure and HLA in healthy donors. It was with 60 Vbeta and 13 Jbeta primers that the PCR ran. Sequenced by immunoSEQ multiplex PCR; TCRdb stores in-frame clones only, minus some. The table lists 200,000 to 250,000 clones. Material: PBMCs. These receptors all come from a woman aged 25 to 45 in good health and CMV-seropositive.

The CDR3 region is CASSSAGRGLTDTQYF. In nucleotides, the CDR3 is TGCGCCAGCAGCTCCGCGGGCAGGGGGCTGACAGATACGCAGTATTTT. V and J are TRBV5-1 and TRBJ2-3; TRBD1 aligns across 8 bases. CDR1 and CDR2 (germline): SGHRS, YFSETQ. CDR3 length: 16 residues. J was trimmed by 3 bases and V by 3 bases; bases with no gene match: 9.

The rearrangement links TRBV10-2 to TRBJ2-5, with no clear D. This CDR3 has 14 amino acids. Looked up from germline, CDR1 is WSHSY and CDR2 is SAAADI. V lost 3 bases and J lost 2, with 10 bases in between. CDR3 coding DNA: TGCGCCAGCAGTGAAGTTGCGGATCAAGAGACCCAGTACTTC. Translated: CASSEVADQETQYF.

This chain connects TRBV25-1 to TRBJ1-4, with 9 nucleotides matching TRBD1. Germline V gene data show CDR1 as MGHDK and CDR2 as SYGVNS. The length of the CDR3 is 16 residues. J lost 5 bases, V lost 5 bases, and 9 bases had no gene match. In nucleotides, the CDR3 is TGTGCCAGCAGTAAATCCTACAGGGGGCAAAATGAAAAACTGTTTTTT. Protein product: CASSKSYRGQNEKLFF.

The V call is TRBV27, the J call TRBJ1-1; TRBD1 might be the D (6 bases). The V end lost 4 bases, the J end lost 4 bases, and 13 bases lay between the germline ends. The length of the CDR3 is 14 residues. Germline assignment: CDR1 MNHEY and CDR2 SMNVEV (reference sequence). CDR3 residues: CASSSQGQGTEAFF. The CDR3 nucleotides read TGTGCCAGCAGTTCCCAGGGGCAAGGCACTGAAGCTTTCTTT.

This chain links TRBV11-2 with TRBJ1-4; 8 positions match TRBD1. The J segment lost 8 bases and the V segment lost 1 base, leaving 6 bases of the junction unmatched. The CDR3 is 15 residues long. Germline V gene data show CDR1 as SGHAT and CDR2 as FQNNGV. In DNA, the CDR3 is TGTGCCAGCAGCTTAGTCGGGACAGGTGAAGAAAAACTGTTTTTT. It translates to CASSLVGTGEEKLFF.

This sequence joins TRBV10-1 and TRBJ2-1; 7 nucleotides agree with TRBD2. The V segment lost 6 bases and the J segment 1 base; nucleotides outside the gene matches: 0. CDR3 length equals 13 residues. CDR1 and CDR2 (germline): WNHNN, SYGVQD (reference sequence). Here the CDR3 reads CASRGGSYNEQFF. The CDR3 DNA reads as TGCGCCAGCAGGGGAGGGTCCTACAATGAGCAGTTCTTC.

The chain uses TRBV2 and TRBJ2-3; 13 bases fit TRBD2. Germline V gene sequence: CDR1 SNHLY, CDR2 FYNNEI. The CDR3 runs 14 residues. V lost 8 bases, J lost 4 bases, and 3 bases stayed unmatched. The CDR3 region has the DNA TGTGCCAGCCTACTAGCGGGGGGGGCAGATACGCAGTATTTT. Its protein is CASLLAGGADTQYF.

The V gene is TRBV10-3, the J gene TRBJ1-1; 7 bases map to TRBD1. Germline V CDR1 and CDR2: ENHRY, SYGVKD. The CDR3 length is 18 residues. V was clipped by 5 bases and J by 0 bases; unmatched bases: 15. CDR3 protein: CAISSHRDRTIMNTEAFF. CDR3 sequence (DNA): TGTGCCATCAGTAGTCACCGGGACAGAACAATTATGAACACTGAAGCTTTCTTT.

This rearrangement joins TRBV5-1 to TRBJ1-2; D is uncertain. Trimming left V 0 bases short and J 0 bases short, with 6 bases between. The CDR3 extends over 14 amino acids. Germline assignment: CDR1 SGHRS and CDR2 YFSETQ. The DNA of the CDR3 is TGCGCCAGCAGCTTGGACAGTCCTAACTATGGCTACACCTTC. Residues: CASSLDSPNYGYTF.

This chain uses TRBV10-1 with TRBJ2-2; no clear D gene. From germline, CDR1 is WNHNN and CDR2 SYGVQD (reference sequence). This CDR3 has 11 residues. Trimming removed 5 bases from V and 5 bases from J, with 3 bases in between. CDR3 DNA sequence: TGCGCCAGCAGTTCGACCGGGGAGCTGTTTTTT. It codes for CASSSTGELFF.